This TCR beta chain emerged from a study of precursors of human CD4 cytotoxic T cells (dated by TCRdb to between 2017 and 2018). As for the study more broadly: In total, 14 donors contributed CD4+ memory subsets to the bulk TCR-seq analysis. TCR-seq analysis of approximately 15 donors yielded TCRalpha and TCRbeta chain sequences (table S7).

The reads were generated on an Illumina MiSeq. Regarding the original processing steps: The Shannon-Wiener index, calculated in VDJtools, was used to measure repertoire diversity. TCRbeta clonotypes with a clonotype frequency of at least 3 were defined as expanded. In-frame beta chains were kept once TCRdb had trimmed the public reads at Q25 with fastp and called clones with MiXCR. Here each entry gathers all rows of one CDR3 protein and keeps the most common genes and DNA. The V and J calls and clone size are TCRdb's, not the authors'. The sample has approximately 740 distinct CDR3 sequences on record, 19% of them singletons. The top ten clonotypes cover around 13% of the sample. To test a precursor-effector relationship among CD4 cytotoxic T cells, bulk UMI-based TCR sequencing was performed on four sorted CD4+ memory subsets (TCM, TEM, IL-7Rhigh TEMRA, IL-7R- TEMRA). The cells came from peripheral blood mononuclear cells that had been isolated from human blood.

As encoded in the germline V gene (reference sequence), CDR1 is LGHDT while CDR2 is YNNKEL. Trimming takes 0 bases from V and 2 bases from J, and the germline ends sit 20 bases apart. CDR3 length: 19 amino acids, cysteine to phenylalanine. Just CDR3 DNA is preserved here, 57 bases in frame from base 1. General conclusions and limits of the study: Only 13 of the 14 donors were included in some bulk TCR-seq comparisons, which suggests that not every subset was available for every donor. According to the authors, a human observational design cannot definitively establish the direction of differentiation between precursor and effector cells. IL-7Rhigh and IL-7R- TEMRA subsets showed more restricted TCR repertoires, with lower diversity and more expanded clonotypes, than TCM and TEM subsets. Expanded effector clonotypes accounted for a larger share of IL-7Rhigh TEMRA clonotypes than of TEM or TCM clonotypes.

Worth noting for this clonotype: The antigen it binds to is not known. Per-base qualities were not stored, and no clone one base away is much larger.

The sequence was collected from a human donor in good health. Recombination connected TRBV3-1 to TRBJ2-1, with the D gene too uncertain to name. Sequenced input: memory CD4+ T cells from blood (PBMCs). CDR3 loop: CASSQDPAFGRRPYNEQFF. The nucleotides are TGTGCCAGCAGCCAAGACCCTGCCTTCGGCCGTCGCCCCTACAATGAGCAGTTCTTC.